The 22 T cell receptor beta chains in this list originate from one sample, sequenced in a study of shared clonotypes between healthy human individuals. TCRdb keeps only in-frame clones here, not all; method: immunoSEQ multiplex PCR. This table holds 600,000 to 750,000 clones, roughly 70% found once. Input material: memory CD4+ T cells sorted from blood. Subset noted: CD45RA-negative fraction. These receptors were taken from a woman aged 25 to 39 in good health.

This sequence joins TRBV19 and TRBJ2-2, with 11 bases that match TRBD2. The CDR3 length is 17 residues. The junction had 6 bases not matched to a gene; V was cut back by 3 bases and J by 3 bases. Germline assignment: CDR1 LNHDA and CDR2 SQIVND (reference sequence). Written as DNA, the CDR3 is TGTGCCAGTAGTATCGCGGCTAGCGGGAGGTACACCGGGGAGCTGTTTTTT. Its protein product is CASSIAASGRYTGELFF.

This clone has a handful of counts. The rearrangement uses TRBV5-1 and TRBJ2-3; 9 bases align to TRBD1. The CDR3 sequence is 14 residues long. J was trimmed by 6 bases and V by 4 bases; bases with no gene match: 6. Germline V gene lookup returns CDR1 SGHRS and CDR2 YFSETQ. CDR3 loop: CASSGDRGADTQYF. CDR3 nucleotide sequence: TGCGCCAGCAGCGGCGACAGGGGGGCGGATACGCAGTATTTT.

Regarding this clone: A much larger clone sits a single nucleotide away, making a read error possible. In this CDR3 the conserved last residue, phenylalanine or tryptophan, is missing, so a read error is likely. The genes are TRBV11-3 and TRBJ2-7, with D unclear. The CDR3 is 15 residues long. Germline-derived CDR1 and CDR2 are SGHNT and YENEEA. V lost 5 bases and J lost 0, with 14 bases in between. For the CDR3, the DNA is TGTGCCAGCAGCACCGACACCCTCAGCTCCTACGAGCAGTACCTC. Amino acid sequence: CASSTDTLSSYEQYL.

V usage is TRBV18 and J usage is TRBJ2-3, with 7 nucleotides matching TRBD2. The CDR3 loop spans 15 amino acids. Germline CDR1 KGHSH, CDR2 LQKENI. Trimming cost V 5 bases and J 4 bases; bases outside gene matches: 9. This CDR3 reads CASSTYDAGADTQYF. DNA of the CDR3: TGTGCCAGCTCAACGTATGACGCGGGAGCAGATACGCAGTATTTT.

This rearrangement joins TRBV7-8 to TRBJ2-5, with D unresolved. The ends were cut back, 5 bases at V and 1 base at J, with 20 bases in the middle. Germline loops: CDR1 SGHVS, CDR2 FQNEAQ. CDR3 length: 17 residues. The CDR3 bases are TGTGCCAGCAGCGTAACAAGTGGGATCCCCTTCCAAGAGACCCAGTACTTC. This codes for CASSVTSGIPFQETQYF.

The V call is TRBV10-3, the J call TRBJ2-3; 10 bases are a match to TRBD1. Unmatched junction bases numbered 10, after V lost 5 bases and J lost 5 bases. The CDR3 sequence is 16 residues long. CDR1 is ENHRY and CDR2 is SYGVKD in the germline V gene. CDR3 nucleotide sequence: TGTGCCATCAGTTCGACCGACAGGGGGCAAAGAGATACGCAGTATTTT. It specifies CAISSTDRGQRDTQYF.

This clone came up once. The same CDR3 also results from other DNA sequences found in this sample. The chain links TRBV28 to TRBJ2-7; D may match TRBD1 or TRBD2 (5 bases each). CDR1 and CDR2 (germline): MDHEN, SYDVKM. CDR3 length equals 11 residues. Trimming removed 5 bases at V and 3 bases at J, with 5 bases between. The CDR3 sequence is CASSGGYEQYF. CDR3 bases: TGTGCCAGCAGTGGGGGCTACGAGCAGTACTTC.

The chain couples TRBV11-2 to TRBJ1-1; D perhaps matches TRBD1 (6 bases). The V gene lost 5 bases and the J gene lost 5 bases, with 21 bases spanning the gap. Germline loops: CDR1 SGHAT, CDR2 FQNNGV. This CDR3 is 16 amino acids long. Written as DNA, the CDR3 is TGTGCCAGCAGCCCTAGAAGGACAGCCGGTGGGACTGAAGCTTTCTTT. It yields the protein CASSPRRTAGGTEAFF. The full variable domain, completed using reference TRBV11-2 and TRBJ1-1, is EAGVAQSPRYKIIEKRQSVAFWCNPISGHATLYWYQQILGQGPKLLIQFQNNGVVDDSQLPKDRFSAERLKGVDSTLKIQPAKLEDSAVYLCASSPRRTAGGTEAFFGQGTRLTVV.

This rearrangement joins TRBV18 to TRBJ1-3; D is possibly TRBD1 (6 bases). Per germline, CDR1 KGHSH and CDR2 LQKENI. The CDR3 loop spans 17 amino acids. Trimming left V 3 bases short and J 4 bases short, with 19 bases between. The CDR3 is CASSPGAVSGSGNTIYF. CDR3 in DNA: TGTGCCAGCTCACCGGGGGCCGTTTCAGGTTCCGGAAACACCATATATTTT.

The V gene is TRBV7-3, the J gene TRBJ1-2; possibly TRBD1 for D (5 bases). This CDR3 has 15 amino acids. V was cut by 1 base and J by 2 bases, with 11 bases left in between. The germline gives CDR1 SGHTA, CDR2 FQGTGA. In nucleotides, the CDR3 is TGTGCCAGCAGCTTAAAATCCGGGGCAAACTATGGCTACACCTTC. Its protein product is CASSLKSGANYGYTF. The full variable domain, in which reference TRBV7-3 and TRBJ1-2 provide the parts outside the CDR3, is GAGVSQTPSNKVTEKGKYVELRCDPISGHTALYWYRQSLGQGPEFLIYFQGTGAADDSGLPNDRFFAVRPEGSVSTLKIQRTERGDSAVYLCASSLKSGANYGYTFGSGTRLTVV.

The CDR3 loop is CASSLSGLAYEQYF. In DNA, the CDR3 is TGTGCCAGCAGCCTTTCGGGACTAGCCTACGAGCAGTACTTC. The chain uses TRBV25-1 and TRBJ2-7; 8 bases are shared with TRBD2. Germline V gene lookup returns CDR1 MGHDK and CDR2 SYGVNS. V was pared by 6 bases and J by 2 bases, with 6 bases of the junction left unmatched. The CDR3 contains 14 residues.

The chain uses TRBV18 and TRBJ2-7, with D uncertain. The germline gives CDR1 KGHSH, CDR2 LQKENI. Trimming stripped 2 bases from V and 3 bases from J, with 8 bases between. The CDR3 has 13 amino acids. The CDR3 DNA is TGTGCCAGCTCACCAGCTAACAACTACGAGCAGTACTTC. Its translation is CASSPANNYEQYF.

For this clone: A read error may be the cause here, since a much bigger clone is one base away. This sequence joins TRBV7-3 and TRBJ2-3; 13 bases map to TRBD2. The CDR3 covers 15 residues. V dropped 2 bases and J dropped 4; count of bases not matched to a gene: 0. Germline V gene sequence: CDR1 SGHTA, CDR2 FQGTGA. CDR3 region: CASSLGLAGADTQYF. The CDR3 bases are TGTGCCAGCAGCTTAGGACTAGCGGGAGCAGATACGCAGTATTTT. Complete variable domain (other parts from reference TRBV7-3 and TRBJ2-3): GAGVSQTPSNKVTEKGKYVELRCDPISGHTALYWYRQSLGQGPEFLIYFQGTGAADDSGLPNDRFFAVRPEGSVSTLKIQRTERGDSAVYLCASSLGLAGADTQYFGPGTRLTVL.

The CDR3: CASSPLADTNEQFF. DNA for the CDR3: TGTGCCAGCTCACCCCTAGCGGACACCAATGAGCAGTTCTTC. The chain has TRBV18 and TRBJ2-1; 7 bases map to TRBD2. V shed 3 bases, J shed 6 bases, and the junction held 5 bases outside the gene matches. This CDR3 contains 14 residues. Germline lookup yields CDR1 KGHSH and CDR2 LQKENI.

J is TRBJ2-5 and V is TRBV21-1. TRBV21-1 is reported as a pseudogene. The CDR3 is 11 amino acids. CDR3: CASRSFGTQYF. CDR3 nucleotides: TGTGCCAGCAGAAGTTTTGGGACCCAGTACTTC.

This rearrangement joins TRBV19 to TRBJ2-1; the D gene is possibly TRBD1 (5 bases). The CDR3 runs 12 residues. The V end lost 8 bases, the J end lost 6 bases, and 11 bases lay between the germline ends. Germline values: CDR1 LNHDA, CDR2 SQIVND (reference sequence). DNA for the CDR3: TGTGCCAGTGCCGACAGCCTCAATGAGCAGTTCTTC. Protein product: CASADSLNEQFF.

This clone has only a few counts. This chain links TRBV25-1 with TRBJ2-5, with no clear D. CDR3 length: 16 amino acids. CDR1 is MGHDK and CDR2 is SYGVNS in the germline V gene. Trimming took off 5 bases at V and 5 bases at J, with 21 bases between the two ends. The CDR3 spells CASSISREHNWETQYF. CDR3 sequence (DNA): TGTGCCAGCAGTATCTCTAGGGAACACAATTGGGAGACCCAGTACTTC.

The chain carries TRBV12-5 and TRBJ1-5; no definite D call. V was pared by 6 bases and J by 3 bases, with 24 bases between. Germline values: CDR1 LGHNT, CDR2 FRNRAP. This CDR3 is 18 amino acids long. For the CDR3, the DNA is TGTGCTAGTGGCCACAAAAGGTTCCTTCCTCCTCCCAATCAGCCCCAGCATTTT. It yields the protein CASGHKRFLPPPNQPQHF. Using reference TRBV12-5 and TRBJ1-5 for the parts outside the CDR3, the full variable domain is DARVTQTPRHKVTEMGQEVTMRCQPILGHNTVFWYRQTMMQGLELLAYFRNRAPLDDSGMPKDRFSAEMPDATLATLKIQPSEPRDSAVYFCASGHKRFLPPPNQPQHFGDGTRLSIL.

This sequence joins TRBV6-5 and TRBJ2-7; tentative D call: TRBD2 (5 bases). Germline V gene lookup returns CDR1 MNHEY and CDR2 SVGAGI. Trimming removed 2 bases at V and 2 bases at J, with 13 bases between. CDR3 length equals 15 residues. CDR3: CASSYRENGPYEQYF. Here the CDR3 DNA reads TGTGCCAGCAGTTACAGGGAGAATGGTCCCTACGAGCAGTACTTC.

In DNA, the CDR3 is TGTGCCAGTAGTACCGGGACTAATAACAATGAGCAGTTCTTC. This sequence encodes CASSTGTNNNEQFF. This rearrangement joins TRBV19 to TRBJ2-1; TRBD2 matches 7 bases. Germline V lookup: CDR1 LNHDA, CDR2 SQIVND (reference sequence). Trimming took 4 bases from V and 5 from J; bases not matched to a gene: 5. CDR3 size: 14 residues.

The rearrangement links TRBV27 to TRBJ1-2; 9 bases line up with TRBD1. CDR3 length: 12 residues. After removal of 5 bases from V and 8 bases from J, the junction contained 3 bases not matched to a gene. Germline-derived CDR1 and CDR2 are MNHEY and SMNVEV (reference sequence). The CDR3 here is CASSGDRDGYTF. The DNA for the CDR3 is TGTGCCAGCAGTGGGGACAGGGACGGCTACACCTTC.

This clone showed up many times. Within the sample, other DNA sequences also encode this same CDR3. J is TRBJ1-2 and V is TRBV20-1; TRBD1 might be the D (5 bases). Deletions cut 3 bases from V and 7 bases from J, with 6 bases between. There are 10 residues in the CDR3. Germline V lookup: CDR1 DFQATT, CDR2 SNEGSKA (reference sequence). This CDR3 is CSASTGGYTF. In nucleotides, the CDR3 is TGCAGTGCTAGCACAGGTGGCTACACCTTC.